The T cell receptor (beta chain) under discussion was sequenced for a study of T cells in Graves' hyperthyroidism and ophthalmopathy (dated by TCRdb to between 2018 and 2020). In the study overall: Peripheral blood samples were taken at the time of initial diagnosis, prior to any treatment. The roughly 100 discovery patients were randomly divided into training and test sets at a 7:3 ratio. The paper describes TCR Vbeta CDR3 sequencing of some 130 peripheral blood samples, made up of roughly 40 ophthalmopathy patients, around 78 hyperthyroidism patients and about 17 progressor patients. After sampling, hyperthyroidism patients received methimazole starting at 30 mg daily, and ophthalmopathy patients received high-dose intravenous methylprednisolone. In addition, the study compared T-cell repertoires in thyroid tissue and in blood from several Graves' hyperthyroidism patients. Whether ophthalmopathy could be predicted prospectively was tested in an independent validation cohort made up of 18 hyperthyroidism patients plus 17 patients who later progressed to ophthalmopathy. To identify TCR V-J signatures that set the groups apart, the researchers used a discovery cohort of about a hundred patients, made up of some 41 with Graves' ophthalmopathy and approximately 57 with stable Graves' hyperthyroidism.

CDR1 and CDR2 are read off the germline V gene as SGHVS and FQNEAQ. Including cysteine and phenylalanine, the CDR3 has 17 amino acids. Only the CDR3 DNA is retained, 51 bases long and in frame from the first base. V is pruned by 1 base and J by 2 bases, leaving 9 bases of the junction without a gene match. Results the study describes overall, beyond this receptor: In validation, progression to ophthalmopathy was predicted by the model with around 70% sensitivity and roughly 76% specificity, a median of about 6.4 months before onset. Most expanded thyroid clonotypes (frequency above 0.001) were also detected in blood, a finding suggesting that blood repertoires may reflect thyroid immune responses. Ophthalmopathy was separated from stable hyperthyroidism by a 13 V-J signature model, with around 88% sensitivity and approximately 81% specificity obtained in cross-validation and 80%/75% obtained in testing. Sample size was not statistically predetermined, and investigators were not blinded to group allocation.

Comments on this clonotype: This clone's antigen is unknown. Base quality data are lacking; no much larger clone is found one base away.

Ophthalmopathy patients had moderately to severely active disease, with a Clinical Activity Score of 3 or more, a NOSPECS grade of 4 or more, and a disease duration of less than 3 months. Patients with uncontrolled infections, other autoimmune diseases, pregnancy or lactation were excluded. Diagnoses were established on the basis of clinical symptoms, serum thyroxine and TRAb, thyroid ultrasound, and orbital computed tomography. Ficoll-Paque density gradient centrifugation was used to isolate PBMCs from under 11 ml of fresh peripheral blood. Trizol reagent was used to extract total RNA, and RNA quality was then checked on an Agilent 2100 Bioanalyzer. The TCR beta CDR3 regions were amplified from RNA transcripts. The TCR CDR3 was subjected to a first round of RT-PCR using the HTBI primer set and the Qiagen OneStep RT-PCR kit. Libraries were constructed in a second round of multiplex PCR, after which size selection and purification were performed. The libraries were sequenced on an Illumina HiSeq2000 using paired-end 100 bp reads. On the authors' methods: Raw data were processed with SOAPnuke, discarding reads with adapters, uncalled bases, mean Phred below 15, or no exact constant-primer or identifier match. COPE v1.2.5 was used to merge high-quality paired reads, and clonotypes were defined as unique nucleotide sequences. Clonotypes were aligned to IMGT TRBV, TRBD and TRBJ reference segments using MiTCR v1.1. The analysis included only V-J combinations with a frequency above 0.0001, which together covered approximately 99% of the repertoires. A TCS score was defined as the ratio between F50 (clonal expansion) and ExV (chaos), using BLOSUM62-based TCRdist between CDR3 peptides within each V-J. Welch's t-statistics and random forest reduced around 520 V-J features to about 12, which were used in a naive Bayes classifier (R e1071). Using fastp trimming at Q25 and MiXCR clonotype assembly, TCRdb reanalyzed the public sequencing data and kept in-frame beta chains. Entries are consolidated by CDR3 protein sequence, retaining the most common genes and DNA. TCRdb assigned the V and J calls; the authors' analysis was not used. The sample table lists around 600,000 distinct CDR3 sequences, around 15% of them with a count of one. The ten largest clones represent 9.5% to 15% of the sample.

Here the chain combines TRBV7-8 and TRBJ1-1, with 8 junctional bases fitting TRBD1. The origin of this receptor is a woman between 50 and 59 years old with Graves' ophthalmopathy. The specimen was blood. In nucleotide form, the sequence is TGTGCCAGCAGCTTAGGGGGGGACAGGCCAGTCAACACTGAAGCTTTCTTT. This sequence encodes CASSLGGDRPVNTEAFF.